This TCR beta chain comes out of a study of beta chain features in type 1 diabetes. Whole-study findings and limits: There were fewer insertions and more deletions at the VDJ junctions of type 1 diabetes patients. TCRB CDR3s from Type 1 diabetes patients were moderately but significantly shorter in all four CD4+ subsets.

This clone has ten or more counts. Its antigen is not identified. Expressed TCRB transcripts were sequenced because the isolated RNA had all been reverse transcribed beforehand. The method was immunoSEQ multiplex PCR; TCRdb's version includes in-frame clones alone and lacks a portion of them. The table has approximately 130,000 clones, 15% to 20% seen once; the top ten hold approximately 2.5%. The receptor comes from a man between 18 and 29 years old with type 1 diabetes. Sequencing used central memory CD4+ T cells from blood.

As DNA, the CDR3 is TGTGCCACCAGCATCGGGAGCTCCTACAATGAGCAGTTCTTC. Amino acid sequence: CATSIGSSYNEQFF. V gene TRBV15 combines with J gene TRBJ2-1, with D possibly matching TRBD2 (6 bases). The CDR3 has 14 amino acids. Germline V gene sequence: CDR1 LNHNV, CDR2 YYDKDF (reference sequence). The V end was cut by 4 bases, the J end by 0 bases, with 7 bases between. Variable domain in full (rest from reference TRBV15 and TRBJ2-1): DAMVIQNPRYQVTQFGKPVTLSCSQTLNHNVMYWYQQKSSQAPKLLFHYYDKDFNNEADTPDNFQSRRPNTSFCFLDIRSPGLGDTAMYLCATSIGSSYNEQFFGPGTRLTVL.